The T cell receptor beta chain described here comes from a study of blood T cell repertoires in COVID-19. Study-level background: Donors in the United States, Italy and Spain gave samples during acute or convalescent COVID-19.

In the original workflow: Reference gene primers were amplified, and this amplification served to estimate nucleated cell counts. TCRdb keeps only in-frame clones here, not all; method: immunoSEQ multiplex PCR. V, J and clone size are taken as reported in that table, and D and trimming were inferred from the DNA itself. The table records about 330,000 clones, roughly nine tenths of them present only once. Participants reported their clinical history, and cohort assignment relied on those reports. Germline assignment: CDR1 LGHDT and CDR2 YNNKEL (reference sequence). The V and J ends lost 2 bases and 6 bases, in that order; junction bases with no gene match: 5. There are 14 residues in the CDR3.

The specimen was PBMCs or T cells enriched from blood (not recorded which). The chain employs TRBV3-1 (or the pseudogene TRBV3-2) and TRBJ1-1; 8 nucleotides match TRBD1. The clonotype comes from a woman aged 25-40 years who had recovered from COVID-19. CDR3 loop: CASSQSDRAAEAFF. The CDR3 region has the DNA TGTGCCAGCAGCCAATCGGACAGGGCCGCTGAAGCTTTCTTT.